Only one count was recorded for the clone carrying this T cell receptor beta chain. The study ran its PCR with 60 Vbeta and 13 Jbeta primers. Clones were read by immunoSEQ multiplex PCR, and TCRdb kept only the in-frame ones, dropping some. The repertoire holds 200,000 to 300,000 clones, with 80% to 90% as singletons. CDR3 length: 16 residues. CDR1 SGHAT and CDR2 FQNNGV come from the germline V gene. Trimming at V came to 5 bases and at J to 3 bases, leaving 10 bases not matched to a gene. This specimen comes from a study of cytomegalovirus exposure and HLA in healthy donors. Sequenced sample: PBMCs. This receptor was identified in a woman in her 40s in good health and CMV-seropositive. The rearrangement links TRBV11-2 to TRBJ1-3, with 7 positions matching TRBD1. In nucleotides, the CDR3 is TGTGCCAGCAGCCCGCTTAAACAGGGGATTGGAAACACCATATATTTT. Residues: CASSPLKQGIGNTIYF.